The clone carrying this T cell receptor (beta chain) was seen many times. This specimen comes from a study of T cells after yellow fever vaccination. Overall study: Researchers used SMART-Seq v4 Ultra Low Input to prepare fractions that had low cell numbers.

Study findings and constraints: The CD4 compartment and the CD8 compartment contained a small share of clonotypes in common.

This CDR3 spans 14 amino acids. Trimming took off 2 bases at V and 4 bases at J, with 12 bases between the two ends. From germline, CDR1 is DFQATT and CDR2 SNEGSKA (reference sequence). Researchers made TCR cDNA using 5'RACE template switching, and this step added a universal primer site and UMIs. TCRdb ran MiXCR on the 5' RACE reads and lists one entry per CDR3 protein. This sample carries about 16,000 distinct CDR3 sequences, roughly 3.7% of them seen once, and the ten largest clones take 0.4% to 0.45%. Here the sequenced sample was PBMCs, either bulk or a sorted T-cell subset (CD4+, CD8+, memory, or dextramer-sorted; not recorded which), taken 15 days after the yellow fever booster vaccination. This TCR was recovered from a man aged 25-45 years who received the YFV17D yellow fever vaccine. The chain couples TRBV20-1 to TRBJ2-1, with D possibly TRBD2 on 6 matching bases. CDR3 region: CSARNGRGYNEQFF. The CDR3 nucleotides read TGCAGTGCTAGAAACGGGAGAGGTTACAATGAGCAGTTCTTC.